The sequence of this T cell receptor (beta chain) was determined in a study of cytomegalovirus exposure and HLA in healthy donors. This clone showed up just once. This PCR relied on a set of 60 Vbeta primers and 13 Jbeta primers. Authors' processing steps: Later reanalysis found around 74 million unique TCR beta chains, roughly 9.9 million of them shared. This table comes from immunoSEQ multiplex PCR, and its TCRdb copy is limited to in-frame clones, with some not included. V and J calls and clone size are copied from that table; D and trimming were computed from the DNA. The sample has some 120,000 clones; 80% are singletons. Trimming removed 5 bases at V and 4 bases at J, with 9 bases between. The CDR3 extends over 12 amino acids. Germline V gene data show CDR1 as MDHEN and CDR2 as SYDVKM.

The sequence was collected from a man aged 40-50 years in good health and CMV-seronegative. The source material was PBMCs. The chain joins TRBV28 to TRBJ2-7; the D gene is possibly TRBD1 (5 bases). In DNA, the CDR3 is TGTGCCAGCAGTACGACAGTATACGAGCAGTACTTC. Amino acid sequence: CASSTTVYEQYF.